These 15 T cell receptor beta chains were sequenced from one sample in a study of control samples from healthy donors and cancer patients. Profiling relied on immunoSEQ multiplex PCR, and the TCRdb table lists in-frame clones only, not all of them. This sample yields tens of thousands of clones, of which around 87% are seen a single time; 2% to 2.5% belongs to the top ten. The specimen sequenced was PBMCs. These receptors were taken from a woman aged 45-65 years with head and neck cancer.

This clone was recorded once. The chain combines TRBV14 with TRBJ2-6; D is possibly TRBD1 (6 bases). The V gene's germline CDR1 is SGHDN and CDR2 FVKESK. This CDR3 contains 19 residues. V lost 4 bases and J 2 bases, leaving 21 bases between the germline ends. In nucleotides, the CDR3 is TGTGCCAGCAGCCTTCAAGGGGGACACGAAAAGGCTGGGGCCAACGTCCTGACTTTC. Its protein is CASSLQGGHEKAGANVLTF.

The chain couples TRBV15 to TRBJ2-7, with TRBD1 matching over 8 bases. This CDR3 has 15 amino acids. With 5 bases clipped from V and 0 bases from J, the junction kept 6 bases outside the gene matches. Germline CDR1 is LNHNV and CDR2 is YYDKDF (reference sequence). The CDR3 here is CATSERQGLSYEQYF. Written as DNA, the CDR3 is TGTGCCACCAGCGAGAGACAGGGGCTCTCCTACGAGCAGTACTTC.

The V and J genes are TRBV7-9 and TRBJ1-2; D ambiguous. The V end lost 1 base, the J end lost 2 bases, and 8 bases lay between the germline ends. Germline V CDR1 and CDR2: SEHNR, FQNEAQ (reference sequence). The CDR3 contains 14 residues. This CDR3 is CASSLESRNYGYTF. CDR3 sequence (DNA): TGTGCCAGCAGCTTAGAATCCAGAAACTATGGCTACACCTTC.

V usage is TRBV30 and J usage is TRBJ2-5; D is uncertain. The germline CDR1 and CDR2 sequences are GTSNPN and SVGIG (reference sequence). V was shortened by 4 bases and J by 5 bases, with 8 bases between the two germline ends. This CDR3 contains 11 residues. The CDR3, as DNA: TGTGCCTGGACTGAAATGGAGACCCAGTACTTC. Protein: CAWTEMETQYF. The full variable domain, rest sourced from reference TRBV30 and TRBJ2-5, is SQTIHQWPATLVQPVGSPLSLECTVEGTSNPNLYWYRQAAGRGLQLLFYSVGIGQISSEVPQNLSASRPQDRQFILSSKKLLLSDSGFYLCAWTEMETQYFGPGTRLLVL.

This clone showed up just a few times. V is TRBV1 and J is TRBJ1-3. TRBV1 is designated a pseudogene. CDR3 size: 16 residues. CDR3 nucleotides: TGCACCAGCAGCCACGCCGGGCCCCTGGGGGGAAACACCATATATTTT. This sequence encodes CTSSHAGPLGGNTIYF.

This rearrangement joins TRBV29-1 to TRBJ1-2; the D is unclear. The CDR3 has 12 residues. CDR1 SQVTM and CDR2 ANQGSEA come from the germline V gene. V was cut by 0 bases and J by 5 bases, with 7 bases left in between. DNA for the CDR3: TGCAGCGTTGAAGAGTCAAATTATGGCTACACCTTC. The encoded protein is CSVEESNYGYTF. The variable domain in full, completed from reference TRBV29-1 and TRBJ1-2, reads SAVISQKPSRDICQRGTSLTIQCQVDSQVTMMFWYRQQPGQSLTLIATANQGSEATYESGFVIDKFPISRPNLTFSTLTVSNMSPEDSSIYLCSVEESNYGYTFGSGTRLTVV.

V and J are TRBV4-1 and TRBJ1-4, with 7 bases matching TRBD1. Germline CDR1 is MGHRA and CDR2 is YSYEKL. This CDR3 contains 14 residues. The V segment lost 6 bases and the J segment 5 bases; nucleotides outside the gene matches: 6. The CDR3 DNA reads as TGCGCCAGCAGGGCGGGACAGATAAATGAAAAACTGTTTTTT. It translates to CASRAGQINEKLFF.

J is TRBJ1-1 and V is TRBV19; D unclear. From germline, CDR1 is LNHDA and CDR2 SQIVND (reference sequence). Trimming shortened V by 5 bases and J by 4 bases, and 14 bases separated the two germline ends. The CDR3 sequence is 14 residues long. CDR3 residues: CASSVDQGGTEAFF. In DNA form, the CDR3 reads TGTGCCAGTAGTGTCGACCAAGGTGGCACTGAAGCTTTCTTT.

The J gene is TRBJ1-1, the V gene TRBV28; unclear D gene. The V gene's germline CDR1 is MDHEN and CDR2 SYDVKM. With 4 bases removed from V and 8 bases from J, the gap between germline ends came to 14 bases. CDR3 size: 13 residues. CDR3 protein: CASSSRGRTEAFF. Here the CDR3 DNA reads TGTGCCAGCAGTTCCAGAGGAAGAACGGAAGCTTTCTTT.

CDR3 nucleotides: TGTGCCTGGAGATCAGGGGTGGGGAACACTGAAGCTTTCTTT. Translating it yields CAWRSGVGNTEAFF. The gene calls are TRBV30 and TRBJ1-1, with a weak D call TRBD1 (6 bases). Germline V lookup: CDR1 GTSNPN, CDR2 SVGIG (reference sequence). The CDR3 runs to 14 residues. With 3 bases removed from V and 1 base from J, the gap between germline ends came to 12 bases.

The rearrangement links TRBV28 to TRBJ2-7; 7 nucleotides line up with TRBD2. The CDR3 extends over 14 amino acids. V lost 3 bases to trimming and J lost 4 bases; unmatched junction nucleotides: 6. Germline values: CDR1 MDHEN, CDR2 SYDVKM. The CDR3 bases are TGTGCCAGCAGTTTTGGGGGGGGAGAGTACGAGCAGTACTTC. Translated, it gives CASSFGGGEYEQYF. Variable domain in full (rest from reference TRBV28 and TRBJ2-7): DVKVTQSSRYLVKRTGEKVFLECVQDMDHENMFWYRQDPGLGLRLIYFSYDVKMKEKGDIPEGYSVSREKKERFSLILESASTNQTSMYLCASSFGGGEYEQYFGPGTRLTVT.

The chain couples TRBV28 to TRBJ2-7; 9 bases map to TRBD1. Trimming removed 2 bases from V and 5 bases from J; junction bases left unmatched: 7. The CDR3 has 15 amino acids. Germline CDR1 is MDHEN and CDR2 is SYDVKM. CDR3 amino acids: CASSLPQQGANEQYF. The CDR3 DNA reads as TGTGCCAGCAGTTTACCCCAACAGGGGGCCAACGAGCAGTACTTC.

This clone was seen a handful of times. The CDR3 bases are TGTGCCAGCAGCTGGGACCGCACCGGGACATCCATTCAGTACTTC. Its protein is CASSWDRTGTSIQYF. This chain joins TRBV11-2 and TRBJ2-4, with D possibly TRBD1 on 6 matching bases. V gave up 4 bases and J gave up 9 bases, with 19 bases separating them. The germline CDR1 and CDR2 sequences are SGHAT and FQNNGV. The CDR3 is 15 residues long.

This clone was detected only a few times. The chain couples TRBV4-2 to TRBJ2-1; TRBD2 agrees at 8 bases. Losses at the gene ends were 1 base for V and 4 bases for J; bases not matched to a gene: 6. The CDR3 length is 16 residues. Germline V gene sequence: CDR1 LGHNA, CDR2 YNFKEQ. The CDR3 protein is CASSQVAGGSYNEQFF. CDR3 coding DNA: TGTGCCAGCAGCCAAGTCGCGGGGGGATCTTACAATGAGCAGTTCTTC.

The rearrangement joins TRBV6-6 to TRBJ2-3; 7 nucleotides agree with TRBD1. The CDR3 contains 17 residues. After removal of 5 bases from V and 1 base from J, the junction contained 12 bases not matched to a gene. Germline lookup yields CDR1 MNHNY and CDR2 SVGAGI (reference sequence). CDR3 DNA: TGTGCCAGCAGTCCCCGGACAGGCGCCTTGGGCACAGATACGCAGTATTTT. It specifies CASSPRTGALGTDTQYF.